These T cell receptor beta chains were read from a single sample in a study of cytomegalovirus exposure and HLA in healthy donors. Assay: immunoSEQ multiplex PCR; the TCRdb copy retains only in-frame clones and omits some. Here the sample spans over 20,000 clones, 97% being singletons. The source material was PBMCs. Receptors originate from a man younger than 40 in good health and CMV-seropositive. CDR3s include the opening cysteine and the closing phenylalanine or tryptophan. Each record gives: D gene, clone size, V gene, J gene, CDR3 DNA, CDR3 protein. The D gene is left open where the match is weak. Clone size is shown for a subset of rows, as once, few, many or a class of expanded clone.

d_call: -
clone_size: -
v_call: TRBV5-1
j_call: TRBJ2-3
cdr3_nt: TGCGCCAGCAGCTTGGGGCACCAAGCGGGAGATACGCAGTATTTT
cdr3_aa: CASSLGHQAGDTQYF

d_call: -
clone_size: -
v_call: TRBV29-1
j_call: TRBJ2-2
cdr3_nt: TGCAGCGTTGGCGGGACGGCGAACACCGGGGAGCTGTTTTTT
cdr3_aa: CSVGGTANTGELFF

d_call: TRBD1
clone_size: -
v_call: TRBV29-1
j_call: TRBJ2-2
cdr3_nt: TGCAGCGTTGAATCCCGGGACAGGGAACCCACCGGGGAGCTGTTTTTT
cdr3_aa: CSVESRDREPTGELFF

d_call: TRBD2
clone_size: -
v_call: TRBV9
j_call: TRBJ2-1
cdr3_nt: TGTGCCAGCAGCGTAGCCCCACCCGGTAGCGGGAGTATGTTCGATGAGCAGTTCTTC
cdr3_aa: CASSVAPPGSGSMFDEQFF

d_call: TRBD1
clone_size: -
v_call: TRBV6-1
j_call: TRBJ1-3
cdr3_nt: TGTGCCAGCAGTGAACACTTGACAGGGAACGGAAACACCATATATTTT
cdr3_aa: CASSEHLTGNGNTIYF

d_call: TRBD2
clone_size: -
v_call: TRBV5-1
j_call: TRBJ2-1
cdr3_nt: TGCGCCAGCAGCTTGGGGTTTGGGACTAGCGGGAGGGCTAATGAGCAGTTCTTC
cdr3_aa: CASSLGFGTSGRANEQFF

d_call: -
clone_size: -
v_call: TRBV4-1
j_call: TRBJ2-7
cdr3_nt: TGCGCCAGCAGCCGACTTACACGATCGTACTATGAGCAGTACTTC
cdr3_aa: CASSRLTRSYYEQYF

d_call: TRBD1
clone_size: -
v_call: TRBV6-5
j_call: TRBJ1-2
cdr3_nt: TGTGCCAGCAGTTCCAGGACAGGGGATCGCTATGGCTACACCTTC
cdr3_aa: CASSSRTGDRYGYTF

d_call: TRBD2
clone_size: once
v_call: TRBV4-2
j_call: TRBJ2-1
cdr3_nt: TGTGCCAGCAGCCCGACTAGCGGGAGGGCCGACGGCTACAATGAGCAGTTCTTC
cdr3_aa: CASSPTSGRADGYNEQFF

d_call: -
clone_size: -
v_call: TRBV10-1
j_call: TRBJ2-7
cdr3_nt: TGCGCCAGCAGCCGAAGGGGTGACGAGCAGTACTTC
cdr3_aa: CASSRRGDEQYF

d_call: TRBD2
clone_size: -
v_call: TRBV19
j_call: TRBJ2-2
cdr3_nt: TGTGCCAGTACCTACGGGGGCCGAGCGGGAGGCCAGACGACCGGGGAGCTGTTTTTT
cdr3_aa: CASTYGGRAGGQTTGELFF

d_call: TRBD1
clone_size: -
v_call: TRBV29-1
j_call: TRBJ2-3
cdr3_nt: TGCAGCGTTGGGCGCGGGACAGGGGGCTGGACAGATACGCAGTATTTT
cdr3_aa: CSVGRGTGGWTDTQYF

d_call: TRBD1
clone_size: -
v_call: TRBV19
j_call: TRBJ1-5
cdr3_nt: TGTGCCAGTAGTTCCGGGACAGCCTATAGCAATCAGCCCCAGCATTTT
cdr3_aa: CASSSGTAYSNQPQHF

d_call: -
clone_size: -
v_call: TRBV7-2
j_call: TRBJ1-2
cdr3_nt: TGTGCCAGCAGCTTAACACCGTATGGCTACACCTTC
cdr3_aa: CASSLTPYGYTF

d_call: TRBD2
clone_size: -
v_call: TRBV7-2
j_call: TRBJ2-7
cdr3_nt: TGTGCCAGCAGCTCCCCGGGACTACCAATTCCCGAGCAGTACTTC
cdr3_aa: CASSSPGLPIPEQYF

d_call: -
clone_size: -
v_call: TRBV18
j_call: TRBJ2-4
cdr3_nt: TGTGCCAGCTCACCAGAGGTATCGGACAGCATGCGGCAAGTAGCCAAAAACATTCAGTACTTC
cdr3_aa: CASSPEVSDSMRQVAKNIQYF

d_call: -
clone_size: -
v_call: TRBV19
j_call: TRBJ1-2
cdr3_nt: TGTGCCAGTAAGCAACAGGGAGACAACCATGGCTACACCTTC
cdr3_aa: CASKQQGDNHGYTF

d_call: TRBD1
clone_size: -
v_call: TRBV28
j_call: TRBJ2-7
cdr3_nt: TGTGCCAGCAGGTCAGGGACAGCCTACGAGCAGTACTTC
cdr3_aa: CASRSGTAYEQYF

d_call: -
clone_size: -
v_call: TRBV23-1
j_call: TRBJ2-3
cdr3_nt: TGCGCCAGCAGTCAGAAGCGGATTTCTAGCACAGATACGCAGTATTTT
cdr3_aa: CASSQKRISSTDTQYF

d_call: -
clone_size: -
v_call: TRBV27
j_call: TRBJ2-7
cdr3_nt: TGTGCCAGCAGTTTGGGCACCTCCTACGAGCAGTACTTC
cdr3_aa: CASSLGTSYEQYF

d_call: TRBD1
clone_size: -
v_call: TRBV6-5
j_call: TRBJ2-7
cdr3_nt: TGTGCCAGCAGTACCACCGGGACAGTCCTCGAGGAGCAGTACTTC
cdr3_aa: CASSTTGTVLEEQYF

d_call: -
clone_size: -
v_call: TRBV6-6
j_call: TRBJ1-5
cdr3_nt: TGTGCCAGCAAGGGCCCAGGGGACAATCAGCCCCAGCATTTT
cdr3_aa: CASKGPGDNQPQHF

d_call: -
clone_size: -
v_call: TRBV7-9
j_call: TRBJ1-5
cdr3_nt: TGTGCCAGCAGCCCAGATAATGGAGGGCCATTCTTTTTT
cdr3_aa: CASSPDNGGPFFF

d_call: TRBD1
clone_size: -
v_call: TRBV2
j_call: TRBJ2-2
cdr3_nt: TGTGCCAGCAGCATTGGACAGGGTGGAGGGGAGCTGTTTTTT
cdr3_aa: CASSIGQGGGELFF

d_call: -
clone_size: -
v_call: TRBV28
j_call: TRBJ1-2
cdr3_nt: TGTGCCAGCAGTTTGGGAGGCCCCGAAGAATACTATGGCTACACCTTC
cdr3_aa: CASSLGGPEEYYGYTF

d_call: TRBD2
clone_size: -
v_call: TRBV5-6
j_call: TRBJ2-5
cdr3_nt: TGTGCCAGCAGCCCGCCGTGGTTGGGCGGGGGGCAAGAGACCCAGTACTTC
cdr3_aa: CASSPPWLGGGQETQYF

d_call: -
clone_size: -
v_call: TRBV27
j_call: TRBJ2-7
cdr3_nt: TGTGCCAGCAGTTTTCAGCCAGCGTACGAGCAGTACTTC
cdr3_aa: CASSFQPAYEQYF

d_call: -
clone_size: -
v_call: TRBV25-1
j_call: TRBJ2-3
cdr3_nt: TGTGCCAGCAGTGTAACAGGCACAGATACGCAGTATTTT
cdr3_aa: CASSVTGTDTQYF

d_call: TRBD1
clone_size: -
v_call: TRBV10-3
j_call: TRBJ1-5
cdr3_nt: TGTGCCATCAGTGCGGGACAGGGGAACAATCAGCCCCAGCATTTT
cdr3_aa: CAISAGQGNNQPQHF

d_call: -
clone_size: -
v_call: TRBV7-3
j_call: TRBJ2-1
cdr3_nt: TGTGCCAGCAGCTCCCGACTAGGGAATGAGCAGTTCTTC
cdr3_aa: CASSSRLGNEQFF

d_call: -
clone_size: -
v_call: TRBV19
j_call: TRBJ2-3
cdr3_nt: TGTGCCTCCAATCCGGGATTGGGAACGGATACGCAGTATTTT
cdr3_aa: CASNPGLGTDTQYF

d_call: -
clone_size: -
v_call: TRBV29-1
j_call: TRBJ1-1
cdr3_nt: TGCAGCGTTGAAATCGGAGTGAACACTGAAGCTTTCTTT
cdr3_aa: CSVEIGVNTEAFF

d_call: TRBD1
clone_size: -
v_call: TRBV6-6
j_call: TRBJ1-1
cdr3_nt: TGTGCCAGCTTACAGGGGGTGGGGACTGAAGCTTTCTTT
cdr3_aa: CASLQGVGTEAFF

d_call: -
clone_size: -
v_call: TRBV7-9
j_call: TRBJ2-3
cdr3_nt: TGTGCCAGCAGCTTAGCGAGCGGAGATACGCAGTATTTT
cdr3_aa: CASSLASGDTQYF

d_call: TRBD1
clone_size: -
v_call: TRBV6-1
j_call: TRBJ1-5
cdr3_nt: TGTGCCATTTCCGACAGGGTAAGGAATCAGCCCCAGCATTTT
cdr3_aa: CAISDRVRNQPQHF

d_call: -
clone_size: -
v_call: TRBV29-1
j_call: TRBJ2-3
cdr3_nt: TGCAGCGTTGGCATCCCAGTACCAAAAGATACGCAGTATTTT
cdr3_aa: CSVGIPVPKDTQYF

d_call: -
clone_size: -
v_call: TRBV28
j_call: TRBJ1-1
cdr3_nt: TGTGCCAGCAGACTACAGGTTCGGAACACTGAAGCTTTCTTT
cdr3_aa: CASRLQVRNTEAFF

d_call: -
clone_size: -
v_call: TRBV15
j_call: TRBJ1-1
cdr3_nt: TGTGCCACCAGCAGGGAATTTACAGGGAACACTGAAGCTTTCTTT
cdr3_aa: CATSREFTGNTEAFF

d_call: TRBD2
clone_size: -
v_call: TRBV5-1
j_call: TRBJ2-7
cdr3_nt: TGCGCCAGCAGTCCAGCTACGACTAGCCCCTACGAGCAGTACTTC
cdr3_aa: CASSPATTSPYEQYF

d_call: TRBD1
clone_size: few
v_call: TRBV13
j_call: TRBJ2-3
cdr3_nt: TGTGCCAGCAGCCCGGACAGGGCTCGTACGCAGTATTTT
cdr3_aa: CASSPDRARTQYF

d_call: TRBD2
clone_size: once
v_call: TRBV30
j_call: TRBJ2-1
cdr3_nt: TGTGCCTGGAGTGTACTCCGGACTAGCGGGAGAGTCGATGAGCAGTTCTTC
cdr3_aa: CAWSVLRTSGRVDEQFF

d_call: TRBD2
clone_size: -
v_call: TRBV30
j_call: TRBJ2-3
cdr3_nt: TGTGCCTGGATCCCTAGCGGGAGGGTTGGGCGCACAGATACGCAGTATTTT
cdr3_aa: CAWIPSGRVGRTDTQYF

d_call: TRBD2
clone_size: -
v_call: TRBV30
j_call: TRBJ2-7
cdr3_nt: TGTGCCTGGAGTGTGCCGACTAGCGGGATATACGAGCAGTACTTC
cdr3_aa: CAWSVPTSGIYEQYF

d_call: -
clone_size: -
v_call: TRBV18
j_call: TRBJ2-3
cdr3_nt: TGTGCCAGCTCATCTAGCACAGATACGCAGTATTTT
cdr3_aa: CASSSSTDTQYF

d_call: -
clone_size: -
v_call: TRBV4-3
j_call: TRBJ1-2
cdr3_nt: TGCGCCAGCAGCCTTCGACAGGCTCCTAATGGCTACACCTTC
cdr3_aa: CASSLRQAPNGYTF

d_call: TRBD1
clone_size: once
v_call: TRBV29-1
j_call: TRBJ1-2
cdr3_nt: TGCAGCGTTGAAGCCTCTGGGGACAGGGCTGGCTACACCTTC
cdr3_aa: CSVEASGDRAGYTF

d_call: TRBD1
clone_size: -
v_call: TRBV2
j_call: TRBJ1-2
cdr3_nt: TGTGCCAGCAGCGGAGACAGGGACGGGTGGAACTATGGCTACACCTTC
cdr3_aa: CASSGDRDGWNYGYTF

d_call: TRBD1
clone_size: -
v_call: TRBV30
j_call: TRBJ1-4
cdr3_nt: TGTGCCTGGAGTAGGAAGCAGGGGGTAACTAATGAAAAACTGTTTTTT
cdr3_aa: CAWSRKQGVTNEKLFF